These T cell receptor beta chains were read from a single sample in a study of blood T cell repertoires in COVID-19. The table came from immunoSEQ multiplex PCR; TCRdb's copy has only in-frame clones and leaves some out. The table has about 66,000 clones, 91% seen once. Sequenced: peripheral blood. These receptors all stem from a human donor in a cohort sampled during active COVID-19. Both conserved end residues are part of each CDR3. Fields, in order: V gene, clone size, D gene, J gene, CDR3 protein, CDR3 DNA. D genes are given only for firm matches. For some rows the clone size is stated as once, few or many, or as a class when expanded; others skip it.

TRBV29-1	once	TRBD2	TRBJ2-7	CSVSSGVYEQYF	TGCAGCGTTTCTAGCGGCGTCTACGAGCAGTACTTC
TRBV4-1	-	TRBD2	TRBJ2-2	CASSQASGGAGELFF	TGCGCCAGCAGCCAAGCAAGCGGGGGGGCCGGGGAGCTGTTTTTT
TRBV5-4	-	-	TRBJ1-1	CASSIDFINTEAFF	TGTGCCAGCAGCATCGACTTCATCAACACTGAAGCTTTCTTT
TRBV4-3	-	-	TRBJ1-2	CASSQDQTNYGYTF	TGCGCCAGCAGCCAAGATCAGACTAACTATGGCTACACCTTC
TRBV25-1	-	-	TRBJ1-1	CASSVYREAFF	TGTGCCAGCAGTGTCTATCGTGAAGCTTTCTTT
TRBV2	-	-	TRBJ1-6	CASSDGRAGNSPLHF	TGTGCCAGCAGCGACGGACGGGCGGGGAATTCACCCCTCCACTTT
TRBV18	-	-	TRBJ1-5	CASSPSENQPQHF	TGTGCCAGCTCACCAAGTGAGAATCAGCCCCAGCATTTT
TRBV6-2/TRBV6-3	-	-	TRBJ2-5	CASSLTRGVKTQYF	TGTGCCAGCAGCCTCACCAGGGGGGTTAAGACCCAGTACTTC
TRBV30	-	-	TRBJ2-5	CAWSAQAQETQYF	TGTGCCTGGAGTGCTCAGGCGCAAGAGACCCAGTACTTC
TRBV5-1	-	-	TRBJ1-1	CASSLAQSEAFF	TGCGCCAGCAGCTTGGCACAGTCGGAAGCTTTCTTT
TRBV11-2	-	TRBD1	TRBJ2-1	CASSLERGGQGEQFF	TGTGCCAGCAGCTTAGAAAGGGGAGGACAGGGCGAGCAGTTCTTC
TRBV19	-	-	TRBJ1-1	CASSIVGRFEAFF	TGTGCCAGTAGTATAGTGGGCAGGTTTGAAGCTTTCTTT
TRBV10-3	-	-	TRBJ1-3	CAISESLYSSGNTIYF	TGTGCCATCAGTGAGTCGCTTTATAGTTCTGGAAACACCATATATTTT
TRBV7-8	-	TRBD1	TRBJ2-7	CASSPRTGSEQYF	TGTGCCAGCAGCCCCCGGACAGGGTCCGAGCAGTACTTC
TRBV28	-	TRBD1	TRBJ2-7	CASSAHPGQGVSYEQYF	TGTGCCAGCAGTGCACATCCGGGACAGGGGGTCTCCTACGAGCAGTACTTC
TRBV29-1	-	TRBD1	TRBJ2-1	CSVRDRGRSSYNEQFF	TGCAGCGTTAGGGACAGGGGGCGTAGCTCCTACAATGAGCAGTTCTTC
TRBV6-5	-	-	TRBJ1-3	CASSYSPGLGNTIYF	TGTGCCAGCAGTTACTCGCCAGGGCTTGGAAACACCATATATTTT
TRBV11-2	-	TRBD2	TRBJ2-5	CASSTGTSTQTQYF	TGTGCCAGCAGCACTGGGACTAGTACCCAGACCCAGTACTTC
TRBV5-5	-	-	TRBJ1-4	CASSMGPGGSTNEKLFF	TGTGCCAGCAGCATGGGCCCGGGAGGGTCAACTAATGAAAAACTGTTTTTT
TRBV7-2	-	-	TRBJ1-4	CASSLVRVEKLFF	TGTGCCAGCAGCTTGGTCAGGGTTGAAAAACTGTTTTTT
TRBV18	-	-	TRBJ2-1	CASSPRGKVFGIVDEQFF	TGTGCCAGCTCACCCAGGGGCAAGGTGTTTGGGATAGTAGATGAGCAGTTCTTC
TRBV5-5	-	TRBD2	TRBJ2-3	CASSRTSGGDYGTQYF	TGTGCCAGCAGCAGGACTAGCGGGGGGGACTACGGTACGCAGTATTTT
TRBV29-1	-	-	TRBJ1-4	CSAAVRSGEKLFF	TGCAGCGCCGCGGTACGGAGTGGTGAAAAACTGTTTTTT
TRBV9	-	-	TRBJ1-5	CASSVGAGDNQPQHF	TGTGCCAGCAGCGTAGGGGCAGGGGATAATCAGCCCCAGCATTTT
TRBV3-1/TRBV3-2	-	-	TRBJ2-3	CASSSRGSTDTQYF	TGTGCCAGCAGCTCCCGGGGGAGCACAGATACGCAGTATTTT
TRBV20-1	-	TRBD1	TRBJ2-1	CSASHRGSYNEQFF	TGCAGTGCTAGTCACAGGGGATCCTACAATGAGCAGTTCTTC
TRBV5-1	-	TRBD2	TRBJ2-5	CASSFGGGSETQYF	TGCGCCAGCAGCTTTGGCGGGGGAAGTGAGACCCAGTACTTC
TRBV5-1	-	TRBD1	TRBJ1-4	CASSDRANEKLFF	TGCGCCAGCAGCGACAGGGCTAATGAAAAACTGTTTTTT
TRBV19	-	-	TRBJ1-4	CASSIPTGFGEKLFF	TGTGCCAGTAGTATACCCACGGGGTTCGGCGAAAAACTGTTTTTT
TRBV11-3	-	-	TRBJ2-7	CASSLSGGYEQYF	TGTGCCAGCAGCTTAAGCGGAGGCTACGAGCAGTACTTC
TRBV3-1/TRBV3-2	-	-	TRBJ2-7	CASSQNRESYEQYF	TGTGCCAGCAGCCAGAACAGGGAGTCCTACGAGCAGTACTTC
TRBV6-6	few	-	TRBJ2-1	CASRRPGLAYNEQFF	TGTGCCAGCAGGCGACCGGGACTGGCCTACAATGAGCAGTTCTTC
TRBV19	-	-	TRBJ1-1	CASSIGWRPSMNTEAFF	TGTGCCAGTAGTATCGGGTGGCGACCGAGTATGAACACTGAAGCTTTCTTT
TRBV6-6	-	-	TRBJ1-6	CASSYFQAGNSPLHF	TGTGCCAGCAGTTATTTCCAGGCAGGAAATTCACCCCTCCACTTT
TRBV19	-	TRBD1	TRBJ2-7	CASTDRVTYEQYF	TGTGCCAGTACCGACAGGGTTACCTACGAGCAGTACTTC
TRBV6-5	-	-	TRBJ1-2	CASFGTVNYGYTF	TGTGCCAGCTTTGGAACAGTTAACTATGGCTACACCTTC
TRBV28	once	-	TRBJ1-3	CASSLLDRGDTIYF	TGTGCCAGCAGTTTATTAGACAGAGGAGACACCATATATTTT
TRBV19	-	-	TRBJ1-2	CASSILLQGDGYTF	TGTGCCAGTAGTATCCTCCTACAGGGAGATGGCTACACCTTC
TRBV13	-	TRBD2	TRBJ2-1	CASSRTSGSSYNEQFF	TGTGCCAGCAGCCGCACTAGCGGGAGCTCCTACAATGAGCAGTTCTTC
TRBV19	-	TRBD1	TRBJ1-1	CATKTATGGTEAFF	TGTGCCACAAAGACCGCGACAGGGGGCACTGAAGCTTTCTTT